The 7 T cell receptor beta chains presented below share a single source sample, sequenced in a study of neurological immune-mediated disorders. TCRdb called the 5' RACE reads again in MiXCR, with one record for every CDR3 protein. The profile covers 80,000 to 85,000 distinct CDR3 sequences, with 2.6% appearing a single time and around 1.1% taken by the ten largest. Sequencing used PBMCs. These receptors all stem from a woman between 25 and 40 years old with multiple sclerosis.

In its sample, this clonotype was seen many times. The V call is TRBV5-1, the J call TRBJ1-2; D gene ambiguous. Trimming took 0 bases from V and 0 from J, leaving 9 bases between them. This CDR3 comprises 15 residues. The germline gives CDR1 SGHRS, CDR2 YFSETQ. Here the CDR3 reads CASSLEALSNYGYTF. DNA for the CDR3: TGCGCCAGCAGCTTGGAAGCGCTGTCTAACTATGGCTACACCTTC.

This clonotype was seen many times. This chain links TRBV5-1 with TRBJ2-3; D remains ambiguous. The length of the CDR3 is 13 residues. V was pared by 0 bases and J by 4 bases, with 6 bases between. Germline CDR1 SGHRS, CDR2 YFSETQ. The CDR3 reads CASSLGAADTQYF. CDR3 sequence (DNA): TGCGCCAGCAGCTTGGGGGCAGCAGATACGCAGTATTTT.

This clonotype has at least ten counts. The V gene is TRBV20-1, the J gene TRBJ1-3; maybe TRBD1 (5 bases). CDR1 is DFQATT, CDR2 SNEGSKA, per germline (reference sequence). The CDR3 contains 13 residues. V gave up 3 bases and J gave up 8 bases, with 14 bases separating them. The CDR3 coding sequence is TGCAGTGCTAGCAACACCTGGGGCCACACCATATATTTT. Protein: CSASNTWGHTIYF.

This clonotype occurred many times. The chain links TRBV29-1 to TRBJ2-5, with D maybe TRBD2 (7 bases). The CDR3 is 13 residues long. Looked up from germline, CDR1 is SQVTM and CDR2 is ANQGSEA. V lost 6 bases and J 0 bases, leaving 11 bases between the germline ends. CDR3 amino acids: CSVRGGNQETQYF. The CDR3 bases are TGCAGCGTGAGGGGGGGCAACCAAGAGACCCAGTACTTC.

There are many counts of this clonotype. The rearrangement joins TRBV5-6 to TRBJ2-1; 8 positions match TRBD2. The CDR3 length is 16 residues. Germline assignment: CDR1 SGHDT and CDR2 YYEEEE. The junction had 9 bases not matched to a gene; V was cut back by 3 bases and J by 4 bases. The DNA of the CDR3 is TGTGCCAGCAGCTCCCCCTTAGCGGGACGGTACAATGAGCAGTTCTTC. Residues: CASSSPLAGRYNEQFF.

This clonotype has a count of ten or more. The chain employs TRBV5-5 and TRBJ1-1; D gene uncertain. CDR1 and CDR2 (germline): SGHKS, YYEKEE (reference sequence). The ends were cut back, 6 bases at V and 4 bases at J, with 13 bases in the middle. The CDR3 length is 13 residues. The DNA for the CDR3 is TGTGCCAGCAACCACGGATGGCGCACTGAAGCTTTCTTT. Amino acids: CASNHGWRTEAFF.

This clonotype came up many times. The rearrangement uses TRBV30 and TRBJ1-2, with D unresolved. The CDR3 consists of 14 residues. Looked up from germline, CDR1 is GTSNPN and CDR2 is SVGIG (reference sequence). Trimming shortened V by 5 bases and J by 6 bases, and 19 bases separated the two germline ends. In DNA, the CDR3 is TGTGCCTGGGGGGTCGGCCTTTTGACGAATGGCTACACCTTC. Its protein product is CAWGVGLLTNGYTF.